The rows below give T cell receptor beta chains drawn from one sample of a study of shared clonotypes between healthy human individuals. Sequencing was performed with immunoSEQ multiplex PCR; in TCRdb, only in-frame clones are kept and a portion is missing. Of 2 million to 3 million clones listed, 93% are singletons. Sequences were obtained from naive CD4+ T cells from PBMCs. Receptors originate from a man younger than 30 in good health. Some clones in this sample may be carry-over from other donors' samples. Each CDR3 is given with its conserved first and last residue. A D gene is named only where the DNA matches it firmly. A clone size is listed for some rows: how often the clone was seen (once, few, many), or a class if it is expanded.

j_call	v_call	clone_size	d_call	cdr3_nt	cdr3_aa
TRBJ1-5	TRBV27	NA	NA	TGTGCCAGCAGTTTATTCGGGTTGGGGGGCAATCAGCCCCAGCATTTT	CASSLFGLGGNQPQHF
TRBJ2-1	TRBV5-4	NA	TRBD2	TGTGCCAGCAGCTTGGCCCCGTCCGGAAGCGGGAGGTTCAAGGACAATGAGCAGTTCTTC	CASSLAPSGSGRFKDNEQFF
TRBJ1-5	TRBV10-3	NA	TRBD1	TGTGCCATCAGTGAGTCCACAGGGGTCAATCAGCCCCAGCATTTT	CAISESTGVNQPQHF
TRBJ2-7	TRBV7-9	NA	TRBD1	TGTGCCAGCAGCCCGGAGACAGGGGGCATTGGATACGAGCAGTACTTC	CASSPETGGIGYEQYF
TRBJ1-1	TRBV27	NA	NA	TGTGCCAGCAGTTTACTACCGGGGGGCACTGAAGCTTTCTTT	CASSLLPGGTEAFF
TRBJ2-7	TRBV4-2	NA	TRBD2	TGTGCCAGCAGCCAAGATATAGCGGGGAAGAGCTCCTACGAGCAGTACTTC	CASSQDIAGKSSYEQYF
TRBJ2-2	TRBV7-8	NA	TRBD1	TGTGCCAGCAGCCCAGATATGGGACAGGGGAGCGCGGCTCCCGGGGAGCTGTTTTTT	CASSPDMGQGSAAPGELFF
TRBJ1-1	TRBV6-1	NA	TRBD1	TGTGCCACGGGGGACAGGGAGGGTGTGGCTTTCTTT	CATGDREGVAFF
TRBJ2-1	TRBV5-1	NA	TRBD1	TGCGCCAGCAGCTTGGAATCAGGGGGTGAGCAGTTCTTC	CASSLESGGEQFF
TRBJ2-1	TRBV11-3	NA	NA	TGTGCCAGCAGCCCCCGAGGGGGAAATGAGCAGTTCTTC	CASSPRGGNEQFF
TRBJ1-6	TRBV30	NA	NA	TGTGCCTGGAGGGCCAGGGCTAGCTCCTATAATTCACCCCTCCACTTT	CAWRARASSYNSPLHF
TRBJ1-2	TRBV29-1	once	TRBD1	TGCAGCGTTGGAGGACAGGGGGGTGGAGGCTACACCTTC	CSVGGQGGGGYTF
TRBJ2-5	TRBV27	NA	NA	TGTGCCAGCAGGAGGACGGAACAAGAGACCCAGTACTTC	CASRRTEQETQYF
TRBJ2-3	TRBV19	NA	TRBD1	TGTGCCAGCTCGGACAGGGGAGGAGGAGATACGCAGTATTTT	CASSDRGGGDTQYF
TRBJ2-1	TRBV28	NA	NA	TGTGCCAGCAGTTTAGCCATCCTTAGGGGCAATGAGCAGTTCTTC	CASSLAILRGNEQFF
TRBJ2-7	TRBV2	NA	NA	TGTGCCAGCTGGGAGAGCTCCTACGAGCAGTACTTC	CASWESSYEQYF
TRBJ1-5	TRBV19	once	NA	TGTGCCAGTAGTAGTCAGAACCGCCAGCCCCAGCATTTT	CASSSQNRQPQHF
TRBJ2-1	TRBV5-1	NA	NA	TGCGCCAGCAGCAGTACCCCGGTCACGGGCGATGAGCAGTTCTTC	CASSSTPVTGDEQFF
TRBJ1-5	TRBV30	NA	TRBD1	TGTGCCTGGAGTCAGGGGGCGACGCCCAATCAGCCCCAGCATTTT	CAWSQGATPNQPQHF
TRBJ2-1	TRBV5-1	NA	NA	TGCGCCAGCAGCACTGCCCTAGTCCAAAAGCCCTACAATGAGCAGTTCTTC	CASSTALVQKPYNEQFF
TRBJ1-5	TRBV5-1	NA	NA	TGCGCCAGCAGCCCATCGGGGGGCGCGAGTCAGCCCCAGCATTTT	CASSPSGGASQPQHF
TRBJ1-2	TRBV29-1	NA	NA	TGCAGCGTGGAAGCAGGGCTCGGCTACACCTTC	CSVEAGLGYTF
TRBJ2-1	TRBV2	NA	NA	TGTGCCAGCAGTGACGACGACCTCTCCTACAATGAGCAGTTCTTC	CASSDDDLSYNEQFF
TRBJ1-3	TRBV12-5	NA	NA	TGTGCTAGTGGTTTGTTCTTTACGGACACCATATATTTT	CASGLFFTDTIYF
TRBJ1-2	TRBV19	NA	NA	TGTGCCAGTAGTCCAGGCCCCGGGCGTGGCTACACCTTC	CASSPGPGRGYTF
TRBJ1-5	TRBV27	NA	NA	TGTGCCAGCAGTCCCCGGGGAGCCTGGGGTAGCAATCAGCCCCAGCATTTT	CASSPRGAWGSNQPQHF
TRBJ1-5	TRBV7-2	NA	NA	TGTGCCAGCAGCGCACGACGAGACCTAGGCAATCAGCCCCAGCATTTT	CASSARRDLGNQPQHF
TRBJ1-3	TRBV19	NA	NA	TGTGCCAGTAGGGAGACTGGAAACACCATATATTTT	CASRETGNTIYF
TRBJ2-3	TRBV5-6	once	TRBD2	TGTGCCAGCAGCTCCCAGCGGGAGTTGATAGATACGCAGTATTTT	CASSSQRELIDTQYF
TRBJ1-4	TRBV27	NA	TRBD1	TGTGCCAGCAGTTCCTGGACAGGGGGAAACGAAAAACTGTTTTTT	CASSSWTGGNEKLFF
TRBJ1-1	TRBV11-2	NA	NA	TGTGCCAGCAGCTTAGTCGGGAGCACTGAAGCTTTCTTT	CASSLVGSTEAFF
TRBJ1-2	TRBV6-5	once	NA	TGTGCCAGCAGTTACTCAGGCCAGGGTGATGGCTACACCTTC	CASSYSGQGDGYTF
TRBJ2-7	TRBV9	NA	TRBD1	TGTGCCAGCAGCGTCGAGGGGACAGGGGTCATCGAGCAGTACTTC	CASSVEGTGVIEQYF
TRBJ2-5	TRBV5-1	NA	TRBD2	TGCGCCAGCAGCTTGAGCGGGGCCCACGAGACCCAGTACTTC	CASSLSGAHETQYF
TRBJ2-1	TRBV29-1	NA	NA	TGCAGCGTTGAACGACAGGAACACTACAATGAGCAGTTCTTC	CSVERQEHYNEQFF
TRBJ2-7	TRBV7-9	NA	TRBD2	TGTGCCAGCAGCGCTCCGGCGGGAGGGAACCGATACGAGCAGTACTTC	CASSAPAGGNRYEQYF
TRBJ1-2	TRBV9	NA	TRBD1	TGTGCCAGCAGCGTCGGACAGGGGATTGGGGGCTACACCTTC	CASSVGQGIGGYTF
TRBJ1-1	TRBV7-8	NA	NA	TGTGCCAGCAGCTTTAGGGGACAAAGGCCTGAAGCTTTCTTT	CASSFRGQRPEAFF
TRBJ2-3	TRBV6-1	NA	NA	TGTGCCAGCAGTGAAATACCAGCGATTAGCACAGATACGCAGTATTTT	CASSEIPAISTDTQYF
TRBJ2-3	TRBV9	NA	NA	TGTGCCAGCAGCGTAGCTAGGTCCCCAGATACGCAGTATTTT	CASSVARSPDTQYF
TRBJ2-7	TRBV7-2	NA	TRBD2	TGTGCCAGCAGCTTGGGGGGGCGGGGGGCCGCTATCGAGCAGTACTTC	CASSLGGRGAAIEQYF
TRBJ1-2	TRBV19	NA	NA	TGTGCCAGTAGTATAGGGTCGGGCTATGGCTACACCTTC	CASSIGSGYGYTF
TRBJ2-7	TRBV6-5	NA	TRBD1	TGTGCCAGCAGCCGCCAGGGGGTGGGATCCTACGAGCAGTACTTC	CASSRQGVGSYEQYF
TRBJ1-1	TRBV7-9	NA	TRBD1	TGTGCCAGCAGCTTACTTGGGACAGGGGCATACACTGAAGCTTTCTTT	CASSLLGTGAYTEAFF
TRBJ2-1	TRBV18	NA	NA	TGTGCCAGCTCACCCTACAGGGATAGCCACAATGAGCAGTTCTTC	CASSPYRDSHNEQFF
TRBJ2-1	TRBV4-1	NA	TRBD2	TGCGCCAGCAGCCAAGAATCTGGGTGGGGTAGCGGGAACCATGAGCAGTTCTTC	CASSQESGWGSGNHEQFF
TRBJ2-1	TRBV5-1	NA	NA	TGCGCCAGCAGCACCCGGGACTCGGCTTACAATGAGCAGTTCTTC	CASSTRDSAYNEQFF
TRBJ2-1	TRBV9	NA	NA	TGTGCCAGCAGCGCCGGGCTAGCGAGCTTCAATGAGCAGTTCTTC	CASSAGLASFNEQFF
TRBJ2-3	TRBV27	once	NA	TGTGCCAGCATACGGACATGGGGGGGCGGGTACACAGATACGCAGTATTTT	CASIRTWGGGYTDTQYF
TRBJ1-1	TRBV28	NA	NA	TGTGCCAGCAGTTTCCCGCCGCGCAGGGCGGACACTGAAGCTTTCTTT	CASSFPPRRADTEAFF
TRBJ2-7	TRBV28	NA	NA	TGTGCCAGCAGTTTGGTACGATGGGGGCAGTACTTC	CASSLVRWGQYF